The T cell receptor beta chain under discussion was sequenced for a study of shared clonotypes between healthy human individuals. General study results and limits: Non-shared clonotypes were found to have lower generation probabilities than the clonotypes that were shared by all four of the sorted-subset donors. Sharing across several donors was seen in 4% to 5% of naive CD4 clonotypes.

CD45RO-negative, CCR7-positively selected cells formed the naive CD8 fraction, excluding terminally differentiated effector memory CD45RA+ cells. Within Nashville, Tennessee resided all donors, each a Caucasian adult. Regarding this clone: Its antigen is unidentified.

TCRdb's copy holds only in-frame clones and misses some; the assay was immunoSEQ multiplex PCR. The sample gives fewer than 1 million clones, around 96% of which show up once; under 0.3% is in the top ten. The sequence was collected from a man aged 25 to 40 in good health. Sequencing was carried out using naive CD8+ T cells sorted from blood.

DNA for the CDR3: TGTGCCAGCAGCTTGGGTGGGGTCGAGTTCACTGAAGCTTTCTTT. Its protein is CASSLGGVEFTEAFF. The rearrangement uses TRBV5-4 and TRBJ1-1; unclear D gene. This CDR3 spans 15 amino acids. Germline loops: CDR1 SGHNT, CDR2 YYREEE (reference sequence). V was shortened by 0 bases and J by 4 bases, with 13 bases between the two germline ends.